These 2 T cell receptor beta chains share one sample of origin, sequenced in a study of CD8 T cells in ankylosing spondylitis. TCRdb fed the 5' RACE reads into MiXCR, producing one record per CDR3 protein. This table holds a few hundred thousand distinct CDR3 sequences, about 10% found once. The material sequenced was blood, either unsorted or a sorted T cell fraction (not recorded which). The receptor source for this set is a male donor with ankylosing spondylitis or in good health (not recorded which).

This clonotype was counted at least ten times. The CDR3 region has the DNA TGTGCCAGCGGATCCTATGGCTACACCTTC. Protein product: CASGSYGYTF. This chain connects TRBV12-3 or TRBV12-4 to TRBJ1-2; D uncertain. Deletions cut 8 bases from V and 4 bases from J, with 5 bases between. The CDR3 is made up of 10 amino acids.

This sequence joins TRBV20-1 and TRBJ2-3; TRBD1 agrees at 7 bases. Germline CDR1 reads DFQATT; CDR2 reads SNEGSKA (reference sequence). V gave up 5 bases and J gave up 2 bases; unmatched junction bases: 16. The CDR3 is 17 residues long. CDR3 residues: CSADRAGYEAYTDTQYF. The CDR3 DNA sequence: TGCAGTGCTGACAGGGCTGGGTACGAAGCTTACACAGATACGCAGTATTTT.